The 21 T cell receptor beta chains below were found in one sample sequenced in a study of cytomegalovirus exposure and HLA in healthy donors listed by TCRdb under 2017. Library method: the immunoSEQ multiplex PCR assay. In TCRdb, the immuneACCESS table is reduced to in-frame sequences with V and J assigned. These tables do not hold every clone; where another copy was compared, an unresolved V gene accounts for under half, and the others remain unexplained. Counted in this sample were some 130,000 clones; roughly 79% of them appeared once. The leading ten clones occupy 25% to 30% of the sample. The sample comprised PBMCs. These TCRs come from a man under 40 in good health and CMV-seropositive.

The V call is TRBV7-9, the J call TRBJ2-3; 11 nucleotides align to TRBD2. The V segment lost 3 bases and the J segment 6 bases; nucleotides outside the gene matches: 11. Per the germline V gene, CDR1 is SEHNR and CDR2 is FQNEAQ (reference sequence). CDR3 size: 17 residues. This chain's CDR3 is CASSFNLAGGPGDTQYF. The CDR3 DNA is TGTGCCAGCAGCTTCAACTTAGCGGGGGGGCCTGGGGATACGCAGTATTTT.

This chain uses TRBV7-9 with TRBJ1-6; 7 nucleotides match TRBD1. Trimming at V came to 5 bases and at J to 9 bases, leaving 7 bases not matched to a gene. The length of the CDR3 is 14 residues. The V gene's germline CDR1 is SEHNR and CDR2 FQNEAQ (reference sequence). Written as DNA, the CDR3 is TGTGCCAGCAGCCGACAGGGAAAGATTTCACCCCTCCACTTT. Translating it yields CASSRQGKISPLHF.

The chain combines TRBV7-9 with TRBJ2-1; 9 bases line up with TRBD2. Per the germline V gene, CDR1 is SEHNR and CDR2 is FQNEAQ (reference sequence). J gave up 0 bases and V 4 bases, and 4 bases lay outside the gene matches. The CDR3 extends over 16 amino acids. Here the CDR3 reads CASSSARGGSYNEQFF. CDR3 sequence (DNA): TGTGCCAGCAGCTCCGCGCGGGGGGGCTCCTACAATGAGCAGTTCTTC.

The chain links TRBV4-3 to TRBJ2-3, with D maybe TRBD2 (6 bases). The germline V gene has CDR1 LGHNA and CDR2 YSLEER. The CDR3 contains 17 residues. The V gene lost 0 bases and the J gene lost 3 bases, with 16 bases spanning the gap. The CDR3 spells CASSQDLGARGTDTQYF. The CDR3 bases are TGCGCCAGCAGCCAAGATCTTGGGGCGCGGGGTACAGATACGCAGTATTTT.

V gene TRBV29-1 combines with J gene TRBJ2-3, with 9 bases identical to TRBD2. V was clipped by 5 bases and J by 2 bases; unmatched bases: 5. The CDR3 has 14 residues. Germline CDR1 reads SQVTM; CDR2 reads ANQGSEA. The CDR3 DNA reads TGCAGCGTTAGCGGGGGGCTCATCACAGATACGCAGTATTTT. Protein: CSVSGGLITDTQYF.

The J gene is TRBJ1-5, the V gene TRBV28; D remains unclear. Trimming took off 8 bases at V and 0 bases at J, with 11 bases between the two ends. The CDR3 is 14 residues long. Germline V gives CDR1 MDHEN, CDR2 SYDVKM. This chain's CDR3 is CASDPTYSNQPQHF. The CDR3 DNA reads TGTGCCAGCGACCCGACTTATAGCAATCAGCCCCAGCATTTT.

J is TRBJ2-1 and V is TRBV4-1; D is perhaps TRBD1 (6 bases). With 2 bases removed from V and 0 bases from J, the gap between germline ends came to 11 bases. Germline V gene data show CDR1 as MGHRA and CDR2 as YSYEKL. The CDR3 has 16 residues. Written as DNA, the CDR3 is TGCGCCAGCAGCCAAAGGGACACCAGCTCCTACAATGAGCAGTTCTTC. Its protein is CASSQRDTSSYNEQFF.

CDR3 DNA: TGTGCCAGCTCAAGGGACTGGGGGACCGGGGAGCTGTTTTTT. It translates to CASSRDWGTGELFF. V usage is TRBV18 and J usage is TRBJ2-2, with TRBD2 as a possible D gene (6 bases). V lost 5 bases to trimming and J lost 5 bases, with 12 bases between them. Germline V CDR1 and CDR2: KGHSH, LQKENI. The CDR3 length is 14 residues.

This clone was seen a few times. The chain links TRBV5-1 to TRBJ1-2, with TRBD1 matching over 10 bases. Germline-derived CDR1 and CDR2 are SGHRS and YFSETQ. Trimming took 4 bases from V and 4 from J; bases not matched to a gene: 4. The CDR3 extends over 14 amino acids. CDR3 residues: CASSGQGGSYGYTF. The CDR3 nucleotides read TGCGCCAGCAGCGGACAGGGGGGATCCTATGGCTACACCTTC.

CDR3 DNA: TGTGCCAGCAGCCCGGGACTAGTAAGCCACGAGCAGTACTTC. This gives the protein CASSPGLVSHEQYF. V and J are TRBV5-4 and TRBJ2-7; 8 positions match TRBD2. J was trimmed by 5 bases and V by 4 bases; bases with no gene match: 8. The CDR3 contains 14 residues. CDR1 and CDR2 from the germline V gene are SGHNT and YYREEE (reference sequence).

The gene calls are TRBV7-6 and TRBJ2-3, with 7 bases identical to TRBD2. The length of the CDR3 is 14 residues. Germline V gene lookup returns CDR1 SGHVS and CDR2 FNYEAQ. Unmatched junction bases numbered 4, after V lost 1 base and J lost 6 bases. The CDR3 protein is CASSLGAGYDTQYF. CDR3 nucleotide sequence: TGTGCCAGCAGCTTAGGAGCGGGGTATGATACGCAGTATTTT.

The J gene is TRBJ2-7, the V gene TRBV9; TRBD1 is a possible D gene (5 bases). This CDR3 contains 14 residues. Deletions cut 4 bases from V and 6 bases from J, with 17 bases between. CDR1 and CDR2 (germline): SGDLS, YYNGEE. This CDR3 is CASSPQGASLEQYF. The CDR3 coding sequence is TGTGCCAGCAGCCCTCAAGGGGCCTCCCTCGAGCAGTACTTC.

The chain joins TRBV5-1 to TRBJ1-1; 9 bases agree with TRBD1. The trim removed 2 bases at V and 5 bases at J, leaving 10 bases unmatched. The CDR3 totals 16 residues. Germline V gives CDR1 SGHRS, CDR2 YFSETQ. DNA for the CDR3: TGCGCCAGCAGCTTAGGACCGGGACAGGGTTCGACTGAAGCTTTCTTT. Protein sequence: CASSLGPGQGSTEAFF.

This clone turned up a few times. The chain joins TRBV10-3 to TRBJ1-2, with 7 nucleotides matching TRBD1. Germline assignment: CDR1 ENHRY and CDR2 SYGVKD. With 4 bases clipped from V and 4 bases from J, the junction kept 9 bases outside the gene matches. The CDR3 contains 15 residues. The CDR3 sequence is CAISGGQLGFYGYTF. The DNA of the CDR3 is TGTGCCATCAGTGGGGGACAGTTAGGATTCTATGGCTACACCTTC.

V is TRBV6-5 and J is TRBJ1-1, with 9 bases identical to TRBD1. Germline V gene sequence: CDR1 MNHEY, CDR2 SVGAGI. The CDR3 runs to 13 residues. The J segment lost 5 bases and the V segment lost 2 bases, leaving 0 bases of the junction unmatched. CDR3 in DNA: TGTGCCAGCAGTTACGACAGGGGGACTGAAGCTTTCTTT. Its translation is CASSYDRGTEAFF.

CDR3 sequence (DNA): TGCGCCAGCAGCCACTACACGGACACCAACTATGGCTACACCTTC. Translated: CASSHYTDTNYGYTF. V usage is TRBV4-3 and J usage is TRBJ1-2; D is possibly TRBD1 (5 bases). Trimming left V 3 bases short and J 2 bases short, with 13 bases between. There are 15 residues in the CDR3. Germline values: CDR1 LGHNA, CDR2 YSLEER.

The gene calls are TRBV29-1 and TRBJ2-5, with D maybe TRBD2 (6 bases). Deletions cut 7 bases from V and 1 base from J, with 13 bases between. Germline V gives CDR1 SQVTM, CDR2 ANQGSEA. This CDR3 has 13 amino acids. CDR3 in amino acids: CSARDLLQETQYF. The CDR3 DNA sequence: TGCAGCGCCCGGGACTTACTCCAAGAGACCCAGTACTTC.

V and J are TRBV7-2 and TRBJ2-4; the match to TRBD2 covers 10 bases. With 4 bases clipped from V and 3 bases from J, the junction kept 6 bases outside the gene matches. The CDR3 has 16 residues. Germline values: CDR1 SGHTA, CDR2 FQGNSA. The CDR3 bases are TGTGCCAGCAGCTCAGCGGGGGGGATGGGCAAAAACATTCAGTACTTC. Encoded protein: CASSSAGGMGKNIQYF. The variable domain in full, completed from reference TRBV7-2 and TRBJ2-4, reads GAGVSQSPSNKVTEKGKDVELRCDPISGHTALYWYRQSLGQGLEFLIYFQGNSAPDKSGLPSDRFSAERTGGSVSTLTIQRTQQEDSAVYLCASSSAGGMGKNIQYFGAGTRLSVL.

The chain is built from TRBV18 and TRBJ1-3; the D gene is possibly TRBD1 (6 bases). In germline, CDR1 is KGHSH, CDR2 LQKENI. Trimming took 0 bases from V and 3 from J, leaving 9 bases between them. This CDR3 has 15 residues. CDR3 loop: CASSPPFRGGNTIYF. CDR3 nucleotides: TGTGCCAGCTCACCACCGTTCAGGGGTGGAAACACCATATATTTT.

This chain connects TRBV5-1 to TRBJ2-3, with D possibly matching TRBD2 (5 bases). The CDR3 has 16 amino acids. The V gene's germline CDR1 is SGHRS and CDR2 YFSETQ. The germline V and J ends were trimmed by 0 bases and 6 bases, with 17 bases remaining between them. CDR3 DNA sequence: TGCGCCAGCAGCTTGGCCGAGGGAGTAGGTGTGGATACGCAGTATTTT. The encoded protein is CASSLAEGVGVDTQYF.

CDR3 amino acids: CASSSSGRGYEQFF. CDR3 nucleotide sequence: TGTGCCAGCAGTTCTAGCGGGAGGGGATATGAGCAGTTCTTC. The chain employs TRBV2 and TRBJ2-1; 12 bases fit TRBD2. The junction had 4 bases not matched to a gene; V was cut back by 5 bases and J by 8 bases. The CDR3 length is 14 residues. From germline, CDR1 is SNHLY and CDR2 FYNNEI.